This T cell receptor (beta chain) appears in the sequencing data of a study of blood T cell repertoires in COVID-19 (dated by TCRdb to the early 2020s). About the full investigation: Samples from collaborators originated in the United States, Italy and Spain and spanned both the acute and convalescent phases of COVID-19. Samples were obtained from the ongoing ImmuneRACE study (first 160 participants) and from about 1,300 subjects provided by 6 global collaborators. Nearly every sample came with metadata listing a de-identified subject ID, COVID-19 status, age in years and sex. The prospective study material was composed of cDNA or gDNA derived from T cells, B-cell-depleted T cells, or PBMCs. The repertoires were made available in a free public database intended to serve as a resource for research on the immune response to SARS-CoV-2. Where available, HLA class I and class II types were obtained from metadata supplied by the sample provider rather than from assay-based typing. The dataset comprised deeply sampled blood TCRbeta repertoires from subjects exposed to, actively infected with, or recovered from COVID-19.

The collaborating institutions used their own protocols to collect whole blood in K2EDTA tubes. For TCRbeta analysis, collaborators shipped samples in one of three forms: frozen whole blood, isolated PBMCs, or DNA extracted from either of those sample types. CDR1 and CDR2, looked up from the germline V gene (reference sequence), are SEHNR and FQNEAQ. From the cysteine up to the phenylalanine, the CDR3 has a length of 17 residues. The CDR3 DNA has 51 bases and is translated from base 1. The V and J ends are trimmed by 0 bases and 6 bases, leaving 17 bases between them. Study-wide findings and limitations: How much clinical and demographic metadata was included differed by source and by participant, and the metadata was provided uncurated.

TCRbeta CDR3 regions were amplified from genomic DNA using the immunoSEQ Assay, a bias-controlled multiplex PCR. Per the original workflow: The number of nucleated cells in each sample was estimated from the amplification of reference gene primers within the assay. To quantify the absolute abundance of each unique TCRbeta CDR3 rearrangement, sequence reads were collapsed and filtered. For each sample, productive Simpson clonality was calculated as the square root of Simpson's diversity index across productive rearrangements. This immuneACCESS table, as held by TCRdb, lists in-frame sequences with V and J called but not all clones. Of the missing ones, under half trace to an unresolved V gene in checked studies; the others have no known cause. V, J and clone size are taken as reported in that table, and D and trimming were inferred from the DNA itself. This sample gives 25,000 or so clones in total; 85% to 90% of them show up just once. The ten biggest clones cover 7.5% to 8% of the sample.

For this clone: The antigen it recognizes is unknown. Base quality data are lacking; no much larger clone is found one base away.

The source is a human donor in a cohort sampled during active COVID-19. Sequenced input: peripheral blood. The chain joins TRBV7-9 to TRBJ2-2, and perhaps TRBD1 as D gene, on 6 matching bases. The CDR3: CASSLAGAQLGAGELFF. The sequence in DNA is TGTGCCAGCAGCTTAGCGGGGGCGCAGCTAGGGGCCGGGGAGCTGTTTTTT.